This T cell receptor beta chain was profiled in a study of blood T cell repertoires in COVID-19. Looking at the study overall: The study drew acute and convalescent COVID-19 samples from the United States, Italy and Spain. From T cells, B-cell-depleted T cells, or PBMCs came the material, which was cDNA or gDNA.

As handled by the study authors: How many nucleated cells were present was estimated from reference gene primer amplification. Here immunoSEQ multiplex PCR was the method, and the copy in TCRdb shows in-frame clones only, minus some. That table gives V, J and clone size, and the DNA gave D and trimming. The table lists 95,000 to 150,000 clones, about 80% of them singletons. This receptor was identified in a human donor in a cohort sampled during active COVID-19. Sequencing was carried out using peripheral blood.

For the CDR3, the DNA is TGTGCCAGCAGCCGTTCGTGGGCAGCGGATGGGGCCAACGTCCTGACTTTC. The encoded protein is CASSRSWAADGANVLTF. The genes are TRBV14 and TRBJ2-6; D possibly corresponds to TRBD2 (5 bases). The length of the CDR3 is 17 residues. V was pared by 4 bases and J by 3 bases, with 16 bases between. Germline V gene lookup returns CDR1 SGHDN and CDR2 FVKESK.